The clone carrying this T cell receptor (beta chain) was observed a few times. V gave up 2 bases and J gave up 8 bases, with 16 bases separating them. This CDR3 spans 15 amino acids. Germline CDR1 reads SNHLY; CDR2 reads FYNNEI. This entry comes from a study of metastatic and nonmetastatic thyroid tumors. Treatment of any kind had been given to no patient before thyroid surgery. Authors' processing steps: Researchers built a distant-metastasis classifier for papillary thyroid cancer that drew on CDR3 differences across clinicopathological groups. TCRdb reassembled clones from the PCR reads with MiXCR. The V and J calls were not made by the authors but by TCRdb's processing. The table includes approximately 31,000 clones, less than 30% detected once.

The rearrangement links TRBV2 to TRBJ2-1; weak D call: TRBD2 (6 bases). The sequenced sample was blood. The TCR originated in a female donor with papillary thyroid cancer or a benign thyroid nodule (not recorded which). Some clones in this sample may be carry-over from other donors' samples. The DNA for the CDR3 is TGTGCCAGCAGTGAAAAACCGGGAGCGCCGGATGAGCAGTTCTTC. Translated, it gives CASSEKPGAPDEQFF.